The clone carrying this T cell receptor beta chain was detected only a few times. Its specificity is unknown. A universal primer site and UMIs were added as TCR cDNA was made by 5'RACE template switching. One entry per CDR3 protein, called by TCRdb with MiXCR from the 5' RACE reads. In the table there are under 600,000 distinct CDR3 sequences, approximately 13% of which are singletons. The CDR3 runs to 14 residues. V shed 7 bases and J shed 2 bases, with 9 bases lying between them. The V gene's germline CDR1 is MDHEN and CDR2 SYDVKM. This entry belongs to a study of T cells after yellow fever vaccination. On the study more broadly: SMART-Seq v4 Ultra Low Input handled preparation of low-cell-number fractions.

Study results and limitations: Bulk-population clonotypes that are abundant could appear as contaminants in FACS-sorted repertoires. Most primary-vaccination clones recurred post-booster (around 95% CD4, 85% to 90% CD8).

This chain joins TRBV28 and TRBJ2-6; D is ambiguous. This receptor was taken from a man aged 30 to 45 who received the YFV17D yellow fever vaccine. Sequencing used PBMCs, obtained on the day of the yellow fever booster vaccination. CDR3 amino acids: CASTEDPGANVLTF. CDR3 DNA: TGTGCCAGCACCGAGGATCCTGGGGCCAACGTCCTGACTTTC. The whole variable domain, remainder taken from reference TRBV28 and TRBJ2-6, is DVKVTQSSRYLVKRTGEKVFLECVQDMDHENMFWYRQDPGLGLRLIYFSYDVKMKEKGDIPEGYSVSREKKERFSLILESASTNQTSMYLCASTEDPGANVLTFGAGSRLTVL.